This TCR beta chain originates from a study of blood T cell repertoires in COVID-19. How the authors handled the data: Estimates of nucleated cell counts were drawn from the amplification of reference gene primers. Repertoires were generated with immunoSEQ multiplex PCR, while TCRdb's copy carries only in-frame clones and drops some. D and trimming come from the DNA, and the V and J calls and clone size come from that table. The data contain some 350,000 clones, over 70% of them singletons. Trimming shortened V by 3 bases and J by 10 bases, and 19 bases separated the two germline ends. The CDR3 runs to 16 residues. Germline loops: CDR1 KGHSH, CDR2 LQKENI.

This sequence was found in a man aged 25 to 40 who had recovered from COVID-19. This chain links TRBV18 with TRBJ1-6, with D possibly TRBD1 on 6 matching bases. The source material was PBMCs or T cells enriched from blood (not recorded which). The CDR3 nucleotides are TGTGCCAGCTCACCGGCCACAGGGTTGATCCAATCACCCCTCCACTTT. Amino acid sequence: CASSPATGLIQSPLHF. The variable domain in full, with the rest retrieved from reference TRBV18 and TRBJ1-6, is NAGVMQNPRHLVRRRGQEARLRCSPMKGHSHVYWYRQLPEEGLKFMVYLQKENIIDESGMPKERFSAEFPKEGPSILRIQQVVRGDSAAYFCASSPATGLIQSPLHFGNGTRLTVT.